These 25 T cell receptor beta chains originate from one sample sequenced in a study of blood T cell repertoires in COVID-19. This table comes from immunoSEQ multiplex PCR, and its TCRdb copy is limited to in-frame clones, with some not included. The sample has about 99,000 clones; roughly 84% are singletons. The sequencing sample was made of peripheral blood. The receptor source for this set is a man aged 65 to 85 with active or convalescent COVID-19.

The chain carries TRBV7-2 and TRBJ2-7; TRBD1 matches at 8 bases. This CDR3 spans 15 amino acids. V was clipped by 2 bases and J by 2 bases; unmatched bases: 5. From germline, CDR1 is SGHTA and CDR2 FQGNSA. The CDR3 here is CASSLSTGGAYEQYF. CDR3 sequence (DNA): TGTGCCAGCAGCTTATCCACAGGGGGAGCCTACGAGCAGTACTTC.

The V and J genes are TRBV4-1 and TRBJ2-1; possible D gene TRBD2, 6 bases. This CDR3 has 14 amino acids. Trimming cost V 1 base and J 10 bases, with 14 bases left between them. Germline assignment: CDR1 MGHRA and CDR2 YSYEKL. This chain's CDR3 is CASSQGNSGSEQFF. DNA for the CDR3: TGCGCCAGCAGCCAAGGCAATAGCGGATCGGAGCAGTTCTTC.

The genes are TRBV5-1 and TRBJ2-2; D is uncertain. Trimming shortened V by 5 bases and J by 8 bases, and 10 bases separated the two germline ends. Germline-derived CDR1 and CDR2 are SGHRS and YFSETQ. The CDR3 sequence is 12 residues long. The CDR3 protein is CASSNSLGELFF. The CDR3 DNA sequence: TGCGCCAGCAGTAACAGCCTTGGGGAGCTGTTTTTT.

In the case of this clone: Other DNA variants within this sample encode the same CDR3. The chain couples TRBV18 to TRBJ1-1; D may be TRBD1 (5 bases). The CDR3 length is 15 residues. Deletions cut 2 bases from V and 0 bases from J, with 10 bases between. Germline V gene lookup returns CDR1 KGHSH and CDR2 LQKENI. The CDR3 DNA follows: TGTGCCAGCTCACCAGGCACAGGAGTGAACACTGAAGCTTTCTTT. Its translation is CASSPGTGVNTEAFF.

V and J are TRBV7-2 and TRBJ2-5; 7 bases align to TRBD2. Germline V gives CDR1 SGHTA, CDR2 FQGNSA. V gave up 2 bases and J gave up 4 bases; unmatched junction bases: 7. This CDR3 spans 15 amino acids. The CDR3 bases are TGTGCCAGCAGCTTACTCCCGGGGGGTGGAGAGACCCAGTACTTC. Protein product: CASSLLPGGGETQYF.

J is TRBJ1-1 and V is TRBV5-1, with D possibly matching TRBD1 (6 bases). Germline assignment: CDR1 SGHRS and CDR2 YFSETQ. V was shortened by 7 bases and J by 4 bases, with 20 bases between the two germline ends. The CDR3 sequence is 15 residues long. The CDR3 loop reads CASYPGGLPSTEAFF. The CDR3 nucleotides are TGCGCCAGCTATCCTGGGGGCCTCCCGAGCACTGAAGCTTTCTTT.

The V call is TRBV5-1, the J call TRBJ2-5; D is perhaps TRBD1 (5 bases). Germline loops: CDR1 SGHRS, CDR2 YFSETQ. The CDR3 sequence is 14 residues long. The V end lost 0 bases, the J end lost 4 bases, and 10 bases lay between the germline ends. CDR3 coding DNA: TGCGCCAGCAGCTTGGGACAGTCGTCAGAGACCCAGTACTTC. Encoded protein: CASSLGQSSETQYF. Drawing the rest from reference TRBV5-1 and TRBJ2-5, the complete variable domain is KAGVTQTPRYLIKTRGQQVTLSCSPISGHRSVSWYQQTPGQGLQFLFEYFSETQRNKGNFPGRFSGRQFSNSRSEMNVSTLELGDSALYLCASSLGQSSETQYFGPGTRLLVL.

This clone was detected only once. This sequence joins TRBV2 and TRBJ2-7; 8 positions agree with TRBD2. J was trimmed by 3 bases and V by 6 bases; bases with no gene match: 10. The germline V gene has CDR1 SNHLY and CDR2 FYNNEI. The length of the CDR3 is 15 residues. The CDR3 coding sequence is TGTGCCAGCAGAGGATATCGGGGGGGGCTCTACGAGCAGTACTTC. Translated: CASRGYRGGLYEQYF.

The table lists this clone with a count of one. This chain uses TRBV6-1 with TRBJ1-2; no firm D call. The CDR3 covers 15 residues. The V gene's germline CDR1 is MNHNS and CDR2 SASEGT. Trimming removed 1 base at V and 3 bases at J, with 12 bases between. The CDR3 DNA follows: TGTGCCAGCAGTGAAGATGGGGAGTCGGACTATGGCTACACCTTC. This encodes CASSEDGESDYGYTF.

The chain couples TRBV19 to TRBJ1-5; D is ambiguous. The CDR3 totals 13 residues. V was trimmed by 5 bases and J by 2 bases, leaving 7 bases between them. Germline values: CDR1 LNHDA, CDR2 SQIVND (reference sequence). CDR3: CASSYLGNQPQHF. DNA for the CDR3: TGTGCCAGTAGTTACTTGGGCAATCAGCCCCAGCATTTT.

The chain uses TRBV2 and TRBJ2-3; D is perhaps TRBD1 (6 bases). The length of the CDR3 is 14 residues. With 8 bases removed from V and 3 bases from J, the gap between germline ends came to 15 bases. Germline V gene sequence: CDR1 SNHLY, CDR2 FYNNEI. The CDR3 DNA reads as TGTGCCAGCCGATCTAACAGGGCGACAGATACGCAGTATTTT. It is translated as CASRSNRATDTQYF.

The chain uses TRBV5-1 and TRBJ2-4; the match to TRBD1 covers 7 bases. Trimming at V came to 3 bases and at J to 2 bases, leaving 2 bases not matched to a gene. CDR1 SGHRS and CDR2 YFSETQ come from the germline V gene. The CDR3 runs to 14 residues. The CDR3 region has the DNA TGCGCCAGCAGCTCGGGACAGACCAAAAACATTCAGTACTTC. It specifies CASSSGQTKNIQYF.

For the CDR3, the DNA is TGTGCCTGGAGCCCGTCGGCGGGGGGTACAGATACGCAGTATTTT. It encodes CAWSPSAGGTDTQYF. This sequence joins TRBV30 and TRBJ2-3, with TRBD2 identical over 8 bases. The V and J ends lost 3 bases and 3 bases, in that order; junction bases with no gene match: 8. Germline V gene lookup returns CDR1 GTSNPN and CDR2 SVGIG (reference sequence). The CDR3 runs 15 residues. The full variable domain, with the rest looked up from reference TRBV30 and TRBJ2-3, is SQTIHQWPATLVQPVGSPLSLECTVEGTSNPNLYWYRQAAGRGLQLLFYSVGIGQISSEVPQNLSASRPQDRQFILSSKKLLLSDSGFYLCAWSPSAGGTDTQYFGPGTRLTVL.

The gene calls are TRBV4-2 and TRBJ2-1, with a weak D call TRBD2 (6 bases). The CDR3 has 10 amino acids. Germline CDR1 and CDR2: LGHNA and YNFKEQ. The V end lost 8 bases, the J end lost 16 bases, and 15 bases lay between the germline ends. The CDR3: CASAGLSQFF. The CDR3 DNA follows: TGTGCCAGCGCGGGACTTTCGCAATTCTTC.

V is TRBV18 and J is TRBJ2-1; no clear D. Germline CDR1 and CDR2: KGHSH and LQKENI. This CDR3 spans 15 amino acids. Trimming stripped 1 base from V and 0 bases from J, with 7 bases between. This chain's CDR3 is CASSPLTSSYNEQFF. Here the CDR3 DNA reads TGTGCCAGCTCACCACTCACCAGCTCCTACAATGAGCAGTTCTTC.

The rearrangement joins TRBV28 to TRBJ2-3; D gene ambiguous. Germline V gene lookup returns CDR1 MDHEN and CDR2 SYDVKM. The germline V and J ends were trimmed by 2 bases and 6 bases, with 9 bases remaining between them. CDR3 length: 13 amino acids. CDR3 region: CASSLPEADTQYF. In DNA, the CDR3 is TGTGCCAGCAGTTTACCCGAGGCGGATACGCAGTATTTT.

This clone has a single count. The rearrangement links TRBV28 to TRBJ1-1; TRBD1 is a possible D gene (6 bases). Trimming stripped 7 bases from V and 4 bases from J, with 19 bases between. The germline CDR1 and CDR2 sequences are MDHEN and SYDVKM. This CDR3 is 15 amino acids long. The CDR3 DNA is TGTGCCAGCACCCCTGGGACGGGGGGCGGCACTGAAGCTTTCTTT. Translated: CASTPGTGGGTEAFF.

The chain carries TRBV18 and TRBJ2-3; tentatively, D is TRBD1 (5 bases). The germline V gene has CDR1 KGHSH and CDR2 LQKENI. CDR3 length: 15 residues. V lost 6 bases, J lost 1 base, and 14 bases lay in between. CDR3 sequence (DNA): TGTGCCAGCTCCCTCAGGGTTCGGGGCACAGATACGCAGTATTTT. It is translated as CASSLRVRGTDTQYF.

The chain has TRBV28 and TRBJ1-6; D gene uncertain. Trimming took 5 bases from V and 9 from J, leaving 11 bases between them. CDR3 size: 13 residues. Germline V gene sequence: CDR1 MDHEN, CDR2 SYDVKM. CDR3 in amino acids: CASSDSSSSPLHF. In DNA form, the CDR3 reads TGTGCCAGCAGTGACTCTTCGTCTTCACCCCTCCACTTT.

This clone was found once. V gene TRBV27 combines with J gene TRBJ2-7, with TRBD1 as a possible D gene (6 bases). CDR3 length: 13 amino acids. Germline loops: CDR1 MNHEY, CDR2 SMNVEV (reference sequence). Trimming stripped 5 bases from V and 1 base from J, with 9 bases between. The CDR3 loop reads CASSSDRSYEQYF. CDR3 bases: TGTGCCAGCAGTAGTGACAGGTCCTACGAGCAGTACTTC.

A few counts support this clone. The rearrangement joins TRBV27 to TRBJ1-5; tentative D call: TRBD1 (5 bases). In germline, CDR1 is MNHEY, CDR2 SMNVEV (reference sequence). The CDR3 covers 13 residues. V dropped 8 bases and J dropped 5 bases, with 13 bases sitting between them. The CDR3, as DNA: TGTGCCAGCCCCCGGGGGGTCCATCAGCCCCAGCATTTT. It yields the protein CASPRGVHQPQHF.

The V call is TRBV5-1, the J call TRBJ1-2, with D unclear. CDR1 SGHRS and CDR2 YFSETQ come from the germline V gene. CDR3 length equals 14 residues. Between the trimmed V and J ends, which lost 4 bases and 0 bases, there was a span of 10 bases. CDR3 residues: CASSLVPANYGYTF. For the CDR3, the DNA is TGCGCCAGCAGCCTCGTCCCAGCTAACTATGGCTACACCTTC.

V gene TRBV6-1 combines with J gene TRBJ2-5; D call uncertain. The length of the CDR3 is 10 residues. Germline assignment: CDR1 MNHNS and CDR2 SASEGT. The V end lost 3 bases, the J end lost 7 bases, and 3 bases lay between the germline ends. This CDR3 is CASSERTQYF. The CDR3 DNA follows: TGTGCCAGCAGTGAGAGGACCCAGTACTTC.

The gene calls are TRBV10-3 and TRBJ1-2; 9 bases are a match to TRBD1. The J segment lost 2 bases and the V segment lost 3 bases, leaving 4 bases of the junction unmatched. CDR1 is ENHRY and CDR2 is SYGVKD in the germline V gene. There are 15 residues in the CDR3. The CDR3 DNA sequence: TGTGCCATCAGTGAACCGGGACAGGGAAACTATGGCTACACCTTC. As protein: CAISEPGQGNYGYTF.

This sequence joins TRBV23-1 and TRBJ2-7, with D tentatively TRBD2 (6 bases). TRBV23-1 is reported as an ORF; its role is uncertain. The CDR3 sequence is 14 residues long. V lost 11 bases to trimming and J lost 1 base, with 18 bases between them. For the CDR3, the DNA is TGCGCCGTCCCTTCAGGGACTCCGTCCTACGAGCAGTACTTC. Amino acid sequence: CAVPSGTPSYEQYF.